Listed below are T cell receptor beta chains from one sample, sequenced in a study of cytomegalovirus exposure and HLA in healthy donors. Sequenced by immunoSEQ multiplex PCR; TCRdb stores in-frame clones only, minus some. In the table there are under 200,000 clones, approximately 71% of which are singletons. Material for sequencing was PBMCs. The receptors come from a man over 45 in good health and CMV-seronegative. CDR3s include the opening cysteine and the closing phenylalanine or tryptophan. Fields, in order: J gene, V gene, clone size, D gene, CDR3 protein, CDR3 DNA. The D gene is left open where the match is weak. Expanded clones are given a class, and other clones once, few, many or no size at all.

>TRBJ2-3|TRBV7-2|NA|TRBD2
CASSSQGRLAGTDTQYF
TGTGCCAGCAGCTCCCAAGGGAGGCTAGCGGGCACAGATACGCAGTATTTT
>TRBJ2-3|TRBV7-6|NA|TRBD2
CASSPGGATDTQYF
TGTGCCAGCAGCCCCGGGGGGGCCACAGATACGCAGTATTTT
>TRBJ2-5|TRBV6-5|NA|NA
CASSYRDKETQYF
TGTGCCAGCAGTTACCGGGACAAAGAGACCCAGTACTTC
>TRBJ1-1|TRBV6-6|few|TRBD1
CASSKGTGEGTEAFF
TGTGCCAGCAGCAAAGGGACAGGGGAAGGGACTGAAGCTTTCTTT
>TRBJ2-1|TRBV9|NA|NA
CASSDTLAGPSNEQFF
TGTGCCAGCAGCGACACCTTGGCGGGGCCCTCCAATGAGCAGTTCTTC
>TRBJ2-6|TRBV5-1|NA|NA
CASSLVTDSGANVLTF
TGCGCCAGCAGCTTGGTTACAGACTCTGGGGCCAACGTCCTGACTTTC
>TRBJ2-5|TRBV5-1|few|TRBD2
CASSLQLAGGEKTQYF
TGCGCCAGCAGCCTACAACTAGCGGGGGGGGAAAAGACCCAGTACTTC
>TRBJ1-4|TRBV7-9|NA|TRBD1
CASSLGQGGEKLFF
TGTGCCAGCAGCTTAGGACAGGGAGGTGAAAAACTGTTTTTT
>TRBJ1-6|TRBV7-2|NA|TRBD1
CASSPGQGGIHF
TGTGCCAGCAGCCCGGGACAGGGGGGAATCCACTTT
>TRBJ1-1|TRBV28|NA|NA
CASSERQLHTEAFF
TGTGCCAGCAGTGAGAGACAACTCCACACTGAAGCTTTCTTT
>TRBJ1-6|TRBV6-5|once|TRBD1
CASSRTGVNSPLHF
TGTGCCAGCAGTCGGACAGGGGTTAATTCACCCCTCCACTTT
>TRBJ2-7|TRBV6-1|NA|TRBD2
CAVRTSTPPREQYF
TGTGCCGTACGGACTAGTACCCCTCCTAGAGAGCAGTACTTC
>TRBJ2-3|TRBV4-2|few|NA
CASSLDSGDDTQYF
TGTGCCAGCAGCTTGGACTCGGGGGATGATACGCAGTATTTT
>TRBJ1-2|TRBV15|NA|TRBD1
CATSRDRDRAYGYTF
TGTGCCACCAGCAGAGATAGGGACAGAGCCTATGGCTACACCTTC
>TRBJ2-1|TRBV6-1|once|TRBD2
CASSLAGGNYNEQFF
TGTGCCAGCAGTTTAGCGGGGGGGAACTACAATGAGCAGTTCTTC
>TRBJ2-4|TRBV10-2|few|TRBD2
CASSDGGGRPGGKNIQYF
TGCGCCAGCAGTGATGGCGGGGGGCGTCCCGGTGGCAAAAACATTCAGTACTTC
>TRBJ1-3|TRBV19|NA|TRBD1
CASSTTGTGGVQNTIYF
TGTGCCAGTAGTACGACCGGGACAGGGGGCGTCCAAAACACCATATATTTT
>TRBJ2-3|TRBV9|NA|TRBD2
CASSFRLAGALSTDTQYF
TGTGCCAGCAGCTTTCGACTAGCGGGGGCCCTTAGCACAGATACGCAGTATTTT
>TRBJ2-7|TRBV6-1|NA|NA
CASSEAGTGSYEQYF
TGTGCCAGCAGTGAAGCTGGGACTGGTTCCTACGAGCAGTACTTC
>TRBJ2-7|TRBV6-5|NA|NA
CASSYSRVRKITEQYF
TGTGCCAGCAGTTACTCGCGGGTCAGAAAAATTACAGAGCAGTACTTC
>TRBJ2-7|TRBV5-1|NA|NA
CASSLSAGGSYEQYF
TGCGCCAGCAGCTTGTCGGCAGGCGGGTCCTACGAGCAGTACTTC
>TRBJ2-1|TRBV6-4|NA|TRBD1
CASSDGQGNNEQFF
TGTGCCAGCAGTGACGGACAGGGAAACAATGAGCAGTTCTTC
>TRBJ1-1|TRBV7-6|NA|NA
CASSLVQGANTEAFF
TGTGCCAGCAGCTTAGTACAGGGAGCGAACACTGAAGCTTTCTTT
>TRBJ2-7|TRBV11-2|NA|TRBD1
CASSLGFGTAIPYEQYF
TGTGCCAGCAGCTTAGGTTTCGGGACAGCGATTCCCTACGAGCAGTACTTC